The clone carrying this TCR beta chain was counted a few times. These data are taken from a study of T cells in Graves' hyperthyroidism and ophthalmopathy. Patients were excluded because of uncontrolled infection, other autoimmune disease, pregnancy or lactation. Diagnosis relied on clinical symptoms, serum thyroxine and TRAb, thyroid ultrasound and orbital computed tomography. Regions amplified from RNA transcripts were the TCR beta CDR3 regions. The primer set for the first-round RT-PCR of the TCR CDR3 was HTBI. TCRdb analysed the multiplex PCR reads with MiXCR anew, one entry per CDR3 protein. The sample has 350,000 or so distinct CDR3 sequences; over 15% are singletons. V was clipped by 7 bases and J by 4 bases, with 14 bases between them. The CDR3 runs to 14 residues.

The V and J genes are TRBV12-3 or TRBV12-4 and TRBJ1-3; D is unclear. The sample was blood. The origin of this receptor is a woman aged 40 to 49 with Graves' ophthalmopathy. The CDR3 sequence is CASTPRERGNTIYF. CDR3 bases: TGTGCCAGCACCCCCCGGGAGAGGGGAAACACCATATATTTT.